Each of the 3 T cell receptor beta chains below was sequenced from the same sample in a study of CD8+CD57+ T cells in acquired aplastic anemia. Genomic DNA acted as the template from which TCR beta VDJ combination and CDR3 sequence profiling were carried out. Each CDR3 protein gets one entry after TCRdb re-called the reads with MiXCR. The sample consists of 200,000 to 250,000 distinct CDR3 sequences, approximately 57% of them appearing once. The source material was sorted CD4+, CD8+, or CD8+CD57+ T cells (not recorded which) from PBMCs. The receptors derive from a human donor in good health.

The rearrangement uses TRBV6-4 and TRBJ1-1; no clear D gene. CDR3 length equals 12 residues. The V end was cut by 2 bases, the J end by 12 bases, with 13 bases between. The germline V gene encodes CDR1 MRHNA and CDR2 SNTAGT. CDR3 sequence: CASSDPADRTFF. The CDR3 bases are TGTGCCAGCAGTGACCCAGCGGACCGGACTTTCTTT.

About this clonotype itself: Germline is not matched at one junction end, which may reflect a read error. This CDR3 is CAGSYITSGGAGEQFF. The CDR3 coding sequence is TGTGCCGGCAGTTACATCACTAGCGGGGGGGCCGGCGAGCAGTTCTTC. This chain uses TRBV6-5 with TRBJ2-1, with 13 bases identical to TRBD2. The CDR3 contains 16 residues. Germline V gene lookup returns CDR1 MNHEY and CDR2 SVGAGI.

This clonotype was counted between two and nine times. V and J are TRBV19 and TRBJ1-5, with a weak D call TRBD1 (5 bases). The CDR3 loop spans 12 amino acids. In germline, CDR1 is LNHDA, CDR2 SQIVND (reference sequence). V dropped 4 bases and J dropped 7 bases, with 8 bases sitting between them. CDR3 bases: TGTGCCAGTAGTACCGGACACCAGCCCCAGCATTTT. Translation gives CASSTGHQPQHF.